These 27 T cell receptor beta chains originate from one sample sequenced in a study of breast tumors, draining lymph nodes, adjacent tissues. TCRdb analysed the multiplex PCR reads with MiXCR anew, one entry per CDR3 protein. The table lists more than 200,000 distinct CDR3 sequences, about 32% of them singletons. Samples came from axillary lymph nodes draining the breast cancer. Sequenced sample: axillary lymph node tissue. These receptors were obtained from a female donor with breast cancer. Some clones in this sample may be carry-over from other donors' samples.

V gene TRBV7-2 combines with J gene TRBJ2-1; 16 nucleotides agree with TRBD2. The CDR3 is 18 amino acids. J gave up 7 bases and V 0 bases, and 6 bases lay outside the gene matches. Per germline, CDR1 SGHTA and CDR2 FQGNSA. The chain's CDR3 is CASSLAPPGLAGGNEQFF. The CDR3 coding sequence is TGTGCCAGCAGCTTAGCCCCACCGGGACTAGCGGGAGGGAATGAGCAGTTCTTC.

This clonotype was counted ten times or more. The CDR3 nucleotides are TGTGCCACCAGTGACGACGGGTTCGAAGGACCCAATGAGCAGTTCTTC. It codes for CATSDDGFEGPNEQFF. This chain links TRBV24-1 with TRBJ2-1; no reliable D call. Germline V gene sequence: CDR1 KGHDR, CDR2 SFDVKD. The CDR3 is 16 amino acids. V shed 4 bases and J shed 6 bases, with 18 bases lying between them.

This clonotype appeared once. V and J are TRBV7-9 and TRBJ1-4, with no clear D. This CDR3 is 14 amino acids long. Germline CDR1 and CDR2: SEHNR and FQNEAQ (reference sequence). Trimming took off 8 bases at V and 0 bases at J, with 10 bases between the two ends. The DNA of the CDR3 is TGTGCCAGCGCCGACGTTTCAACTAATGAAAAACTGTTTTTT. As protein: CASADVSTNEKLFF.

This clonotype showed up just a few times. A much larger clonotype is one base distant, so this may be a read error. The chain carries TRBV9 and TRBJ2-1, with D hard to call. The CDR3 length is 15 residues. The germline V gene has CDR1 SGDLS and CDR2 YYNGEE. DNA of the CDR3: TGTGCCAGCAGCGTCCGACATTCTCGCGGCAATGAGCCGTTCTTC. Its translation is CASSVRHSRGNEPFF.

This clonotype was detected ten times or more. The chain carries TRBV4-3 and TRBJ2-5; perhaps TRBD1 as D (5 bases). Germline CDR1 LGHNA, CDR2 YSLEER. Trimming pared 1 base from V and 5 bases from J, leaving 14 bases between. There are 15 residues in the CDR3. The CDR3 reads CASSQGEEGAETQYF. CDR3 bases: TGCGCCAGCAGCCAAGGCGAGGAAGGGGCTGAGACCCAGTACTTC.

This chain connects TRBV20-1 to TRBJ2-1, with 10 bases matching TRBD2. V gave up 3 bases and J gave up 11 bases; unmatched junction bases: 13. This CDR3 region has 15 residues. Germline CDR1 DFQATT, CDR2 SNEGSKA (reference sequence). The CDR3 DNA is TGCAGTGCTAGGGCGAGCGGGAGGGCCGTGGAAAAGCAGTTCTTC. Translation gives CSARASGRAVEKQFF.

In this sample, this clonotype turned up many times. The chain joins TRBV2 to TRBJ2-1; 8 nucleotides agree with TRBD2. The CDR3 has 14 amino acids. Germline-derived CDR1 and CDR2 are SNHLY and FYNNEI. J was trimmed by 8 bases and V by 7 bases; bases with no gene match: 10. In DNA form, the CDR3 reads TGTGCCAGCACTGGACTAGCCACGACGGATGAGCAGTTCTTC. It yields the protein CASTGLATTDEQFF.

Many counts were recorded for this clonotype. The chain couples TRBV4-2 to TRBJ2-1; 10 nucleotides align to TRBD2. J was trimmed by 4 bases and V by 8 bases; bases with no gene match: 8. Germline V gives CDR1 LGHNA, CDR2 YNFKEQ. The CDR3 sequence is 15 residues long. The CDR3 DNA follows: TGTGCCAGCTCCTTAGCGGGAGGCGATTACAATGAGCAGTTCTTC. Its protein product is CASSLAGGDYNEQFF.

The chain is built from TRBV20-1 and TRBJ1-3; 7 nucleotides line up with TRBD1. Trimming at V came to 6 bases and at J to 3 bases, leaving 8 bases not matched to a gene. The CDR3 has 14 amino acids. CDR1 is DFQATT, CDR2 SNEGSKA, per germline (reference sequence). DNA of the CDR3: TGCAGTGCGAGGGACAGTGGGTTTGGAAACACCATATATTTT. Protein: CSARDSGFGNTIYF.

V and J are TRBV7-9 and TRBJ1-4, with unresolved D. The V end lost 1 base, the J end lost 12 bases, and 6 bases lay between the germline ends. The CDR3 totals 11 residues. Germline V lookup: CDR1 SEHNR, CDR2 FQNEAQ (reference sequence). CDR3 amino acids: CASSLGSELFF. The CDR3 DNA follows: TGTGCCAGCAGCTTAGGTTCGGAACTGTTTTTT.

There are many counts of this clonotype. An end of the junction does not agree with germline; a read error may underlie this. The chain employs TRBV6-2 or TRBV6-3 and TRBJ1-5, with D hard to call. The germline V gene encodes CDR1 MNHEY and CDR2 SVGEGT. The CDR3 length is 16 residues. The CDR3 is CASSHSPAGSNQPQHF. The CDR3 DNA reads TGTGCCAGCAGTCACTCGCCAGCGGGTAGCAATCAGCCCCAGCATTTT.

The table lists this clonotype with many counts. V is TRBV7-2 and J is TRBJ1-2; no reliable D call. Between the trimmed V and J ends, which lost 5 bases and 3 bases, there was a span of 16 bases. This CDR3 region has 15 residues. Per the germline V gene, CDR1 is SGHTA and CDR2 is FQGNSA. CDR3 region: CASSPRGQLDYGYTF. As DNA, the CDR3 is TGTGCCAGCAGCCCCCGTGGCCAGTTAGACTATGGCTACACCTTC.

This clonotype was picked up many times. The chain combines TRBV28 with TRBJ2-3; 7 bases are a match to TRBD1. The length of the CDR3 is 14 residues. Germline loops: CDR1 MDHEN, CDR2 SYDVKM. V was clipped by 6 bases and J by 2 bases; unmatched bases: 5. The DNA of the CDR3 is TGTGCCAGCAGGAACAGGGGACCCACAGATACGCAGTATTTT. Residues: CASRNRGPTDTQYF.

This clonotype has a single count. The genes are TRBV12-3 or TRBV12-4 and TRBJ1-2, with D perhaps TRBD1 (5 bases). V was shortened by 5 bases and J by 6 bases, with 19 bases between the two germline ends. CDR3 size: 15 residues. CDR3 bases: TGTGCCAGCAGTCGTCTGGACCGCGGGGGGGATGGCTACACCTTC. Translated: CASSRLDRGGDGYTF.

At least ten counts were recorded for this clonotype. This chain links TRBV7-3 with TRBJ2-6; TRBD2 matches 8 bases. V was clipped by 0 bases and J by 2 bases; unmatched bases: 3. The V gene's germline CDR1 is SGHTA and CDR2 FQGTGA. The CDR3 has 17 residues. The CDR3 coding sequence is TGTGCCAGCAGCTTAACGCCGGGGGGGGCTGGGGCCAACGTCCTGACTTTC. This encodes CASSLTPGGAGANVLTF.

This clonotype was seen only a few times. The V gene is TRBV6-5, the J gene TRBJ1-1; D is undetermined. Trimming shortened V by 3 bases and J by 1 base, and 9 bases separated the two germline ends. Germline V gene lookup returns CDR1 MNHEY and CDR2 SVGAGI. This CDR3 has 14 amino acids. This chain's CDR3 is CASSYVPENTEAFF. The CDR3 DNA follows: TGTGCCAGCAGTTATGTCCCAGAGAACACTGAAGCTTTCTTT.

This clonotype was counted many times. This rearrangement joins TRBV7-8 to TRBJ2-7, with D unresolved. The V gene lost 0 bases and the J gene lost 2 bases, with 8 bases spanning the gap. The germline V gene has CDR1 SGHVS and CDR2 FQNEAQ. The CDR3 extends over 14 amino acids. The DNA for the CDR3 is TGTGCCAGCAGCTTAGCACAGCTAACCTACGAGCAGTACTTC. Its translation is CASSLAQLTYEQYF.

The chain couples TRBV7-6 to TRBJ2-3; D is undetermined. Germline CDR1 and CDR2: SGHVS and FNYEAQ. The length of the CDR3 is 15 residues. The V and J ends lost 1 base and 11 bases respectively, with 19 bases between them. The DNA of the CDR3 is TGTGCCAGCAGCTTAGAAGGGCAAACCTACAATGAGCAGTATTTT. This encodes CASSLEGQTYNEQYF.

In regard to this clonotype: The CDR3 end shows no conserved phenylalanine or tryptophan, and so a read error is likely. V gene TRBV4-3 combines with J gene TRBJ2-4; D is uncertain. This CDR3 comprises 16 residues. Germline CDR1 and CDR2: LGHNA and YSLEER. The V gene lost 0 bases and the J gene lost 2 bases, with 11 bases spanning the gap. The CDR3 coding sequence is TGCGCCAGCAGCCAAGAGGTCGTCAAATCCAAAAACATTCAGTACCTC. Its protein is CASSQEVVKSKNIQYL.

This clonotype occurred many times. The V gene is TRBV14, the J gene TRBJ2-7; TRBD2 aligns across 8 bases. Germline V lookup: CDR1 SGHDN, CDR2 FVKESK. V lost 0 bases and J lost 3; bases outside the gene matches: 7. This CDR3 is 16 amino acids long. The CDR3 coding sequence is TGTGCCAGCAGCCAAGACTGGAGGACTAGCAGCTACGAGCAGTACTTC. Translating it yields CASSQDWRTSSYEQYF.

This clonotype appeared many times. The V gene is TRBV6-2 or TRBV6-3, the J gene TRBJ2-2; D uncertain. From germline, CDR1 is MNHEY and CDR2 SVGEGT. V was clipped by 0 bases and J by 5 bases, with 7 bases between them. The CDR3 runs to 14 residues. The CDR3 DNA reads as TGTGCCAGCAGTTACTCGAGAGGTACCGGGGAGCTGTTTTTT. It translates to CASSYSRGTGELFF.

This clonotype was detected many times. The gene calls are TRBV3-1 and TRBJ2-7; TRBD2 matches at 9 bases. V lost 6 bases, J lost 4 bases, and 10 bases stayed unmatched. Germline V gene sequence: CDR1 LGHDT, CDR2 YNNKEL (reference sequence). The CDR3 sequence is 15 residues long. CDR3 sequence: CASRPSGTGPYEQYF. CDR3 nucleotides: TGTGCCAGCAGGCCTAGCGGGACCGGACCTTACGAGCAGTACTTC.

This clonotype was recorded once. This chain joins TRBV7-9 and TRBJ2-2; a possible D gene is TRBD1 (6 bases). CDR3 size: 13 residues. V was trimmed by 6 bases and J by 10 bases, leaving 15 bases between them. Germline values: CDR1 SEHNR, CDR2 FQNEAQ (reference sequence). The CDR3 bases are TGTGCCAGCAGAGGGTGGAACAGGGAGGAGCTGTTTTTT. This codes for CASRGWNREELFF. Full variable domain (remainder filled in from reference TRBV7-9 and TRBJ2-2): DTGVSQNPRHKITKRGQNVTFRCDPISEHNRLYWYRQTLGQGPEFLTYFQNEAQLEKSRLLSDRFSAERPKGSFSTLEIQRTEQGDSAMYLCASRGWNREELFFGEGSRLTVL.

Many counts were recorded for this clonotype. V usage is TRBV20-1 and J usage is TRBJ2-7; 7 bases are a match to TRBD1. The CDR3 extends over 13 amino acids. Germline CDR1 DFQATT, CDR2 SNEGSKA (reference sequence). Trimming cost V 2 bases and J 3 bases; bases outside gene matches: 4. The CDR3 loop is CSARRGLIYEQYF. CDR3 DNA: TGCAGTGCTAGAAGGGGGCTGATCTACGAGCAGTACTTC.

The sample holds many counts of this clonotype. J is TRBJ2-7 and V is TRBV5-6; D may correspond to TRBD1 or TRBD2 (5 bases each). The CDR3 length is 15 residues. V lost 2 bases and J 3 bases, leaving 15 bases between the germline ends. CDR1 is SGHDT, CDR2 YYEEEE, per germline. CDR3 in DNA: TGTGCCAGCAGCTTTCTTTCGGGACCGCTCTACGAGCAGTACTTC. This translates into CASSFLSGPLYEQYF.

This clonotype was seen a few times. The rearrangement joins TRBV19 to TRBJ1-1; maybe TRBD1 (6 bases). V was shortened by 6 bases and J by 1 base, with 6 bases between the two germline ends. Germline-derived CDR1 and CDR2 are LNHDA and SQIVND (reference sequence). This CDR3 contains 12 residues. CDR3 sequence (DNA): TGTGCCAGTAGGGACAGGAACACTGAAGCTTTCTTT. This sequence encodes CASRDRNTEAFF.

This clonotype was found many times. Here the CDR3 DNA reads TGTGCCAGCAGCCGGGGGATTAGTGAGCAGTTCTTC. This gives the protein CASSRGISEQFF. The V and J genes are TRBV6-5 and TRBJ2-1; possibly TRBD2 for D (6 bases). V lost 6 bases and J 9 bases, leaving 12 bases between the germline ends. The V gene's germline CDR1 is MNHEY and CDR2 SVGAGI. The CDR3 loop spans 12 amino acids.